A single sample gave rise to the 17 T cell receptor beta chains below, sequenced in a study of CD8 T cells in ankylosing spondylitis. General study points: Among TCR beta sequences, a motif of about 8 highly homologous variants appeared characteristic of ankylosing spondylitis blood.

TCRdb re-analysed the 5' RACE reads in MiXCR, keeping a single row per CDR3 protein. The repertoire holds under 950,000 distinct CDR3 sequences, with roughly 19% as singletons. For these TCRs, the target antigens are not known. The sample taken for sequencing was blood, either unsorted or a sorted T cell fraction (not recorded which). The receptors were gathered from a male donor with ankylosing spondylitis.

The CDR3, as DNA: TGTGCCAGCAGTTACTCCGGGGGGCGCAACTATGGCTACACCTTC. It yields the protein CASSYSGGRNYGYTF. This chain links TRBV6-5 with TRBJ1-2, with D possibly TRBD1 on 6 matching bases. The CDR3 has 15 amino acids. Between the trimmed V and J ends, which lost 0 bases and 2 bases, there was a span of 10 bases. Germline V gene data show CDR1 as MNHEY and CDR2 as SVGAGI.

This chain connects TRBV2 to TRBJ1-5; D call uncertain. This CDR3 spans 14 amino acids. CDR1 and CDR2 (germline): SNHLY, FYNNEI. The V and J ends lost 5 bases and 0 bases respectively, with 8 bases between them. CDR3 amino acids: CASSTVNSNQPQHF. The CDR3 bases are TGTGCCAGCAGTACAGTGAATAGCAATCAGCCCCAGCATTTT.

The chain joins TRBV20-1 to TRBJ1-4; a possible D gene is TRBD1 (6 bases). CDR1 is DFQATT and CDR2 is SNEGSKA in the germline V gene (reference sequence). The V and J ends lost 5 bases and 6 bases respectively, with 16 bases between them. The CDR3 extends over 14 amino acids. CDR3 in DNA: TGCAGTGCTTCCAACAGGGAGAAGTATGAAAAACTGTTTTTT. Its translation: CSASNREKYEKLFF.

This clonotype was detected only a few times. V and J are TRBV12-3 or TRBV12-4 and TRBJ1-1; no definite D call. This CDR3 region has 11 residues. Trimming took off 5 bases at V and 10 bases at J, with 11 bases between the two ends. The CDR3 sequence: CASSGRELAFF. As DNA, the CDR3 is TGTGCCAGCAGTGGCCGGGAGTTAGCTTTCTTT.

As for this clonotype: The junction departs from the called germline gene at one end, perhaps through a read error. The chain recombines TRBV12-3 or TRBV12-4 with TRBJ2-1; weak D call: TRBD2 (6 bases). The CDR3 loop spans 16 amino acids. DNA of the CDR3: TGTGCCAGCAGCCCATTCCGACTAGGCATACACAATGAGCAGATCTTC. This gives the protein CASSPFRLGIHNEQIF.

This clonotype occurred many times. The chain recombines TRBV20-1 with TRBJ2-3; D unresolved. This CDR3 has 13 residues. Germline V gene data show CDR1 as DFQATT and CDR2 as SNEGSKA (reference sequence). Here the CDR3 reads CSFLGQSTDTQYF. CDR3 bases: TGCAGCTTCCTGGGCCAAAGCACAGATACGCAGTATTTT.

The chain combines TRBV7-9 with TRBJ2-5; 7 bases are a match to TRBD2. The length of the CDR3 is 14 residues. With V trimmed by 5 bases and J by 5 bases, 8 bases remained unmatched. The germline gives CDR1 SEHNR, CDR2 FQNEAQ (reference sequence). As DNA, the CDR3 is TGTGCCAGCAGCGCAGGACTAGATGCGGAGACCCAGTACTTC. This codes for CASSAGLDAETQYF.

This clonotype was seen many times. J is TRBJ1-1 and V is TRBV12-3 or TRBV12-4; 9 bases map to TRBD1. V was pared by 6 bases and J by 6 bases, with 5 bases of the junction left unmatched. The CDR3 is 13 amino acids. The CDR3 is CASRIQGAPEAFF. The CDR3, as DNA: TGTGCCAGCAGGATACAGGGGGCGCCTGAAGCTTTCTTT.

The sample holds a few counts of this clonotype. The chain carries TRBV20-1 and TRBJ2-7; D may be TRBD2 (6 bases). The germline CDR1 and CDR2 sequences are DFQATT and SNEGSKA (reference sequence). The V end lost 2 bases, the J end lost 9 bases, and 14 bases lay between the germline ends. This CDR3 contains 12 residues. CDR3 sequence (DNA): TGCAGTGCTAGAACCGCTGGACTATTGCAGTACTTC. This codes for CSARTAGLLQYF.

This clonotype came up a few times. The CDR3 DNA reads as TGTGCCAGCAGTTACAACCCAGGGGCCGGCTATGGCTACACCTTC. Translating gives CASSYNPGAGYGYTF. J is TRBJ1-2 and V is TRBV6-5; TRBD1 is a possible D gene (6 bases). The CDR3 has 15 residues. Per germline, CDR1 MNHEY and CDR2 SVGAGI. V was shortened by 2 bases and J by 4 bases, with 14 bases between the two germline ends.

The chain is built from TRBV27 and TRBJ2-7; the D gene is possibly TRBD2 (5 bases). V lost 5 bases and J 7 bases, leaving 18 bases between the germline ends. Germline-derived CDR1 and CDR2 are MNHEY and SMNVEV (reference sequence). This CDR3 has 14 amino acids. The CDR3 bases are TGTGCCAGCAGTAACCTCTTACTAGTCGGTGAGCAGTACTTC. It is translated as CASSNLLLVGEQYF.

The V gene is TRBV27, the J gene TRBJ2-3; TRBD1 might be the D (6 bases). V was cut by 4 bases and J by 4 bases, with 18 bases left in between. The CDR3 sequence is 16 residues long. Germline V CDR1 and CDR2: MNHEY, SMNVEV (reference sequence). The CDR3 is CASSSTAGQFPDTQYF. CDR3 nucleotides: TGTGCCAGCAGTTCCACCGCCGGACAGTTCCCAGATACGCAGTATTTT.

The chain employs TRBV5-1 and TRBJ2-7, with 10 nucleotides matching TRBD1. Unmatched junction bases numbered 5, after V lost 4 bases and J lost 4 bases. The CDR3 is made up of 14 amino acids. Looked up from germline, CDR1 is SGHRS and CDR2 is YFSETQ. In DNA, the CDR3 is TGCGCCAGCAGCACGGGACAGGGGAGGTACGAGCAGTACTTC. Protein product: CASSTGQGRYEQYF.

This chain connects TRBV12-3 or TRBV12-4 to TRBJ1-3, with TRBD1 matching 8 bases. CDR3 length: 15 residues. V lost 6 bases to trimming and J lost 2 bases; unmatched junction nucleotides: 6. CDR3 nucleotide sequence: TGTGCCAGCAGAACTACAGGGGGGACTGGAAACACCATATATTTT. Translated, it gives CASRTTGGTGNTIYF.

This clonotype was counted many times. This sequence joins TRBV27 and TRBJ1-3, with a weak D call TRBD1 (6 bases). The CDR3 runs 14 residues. The V gene's germline CDR1 is MNHEY and CDR2 SMNVEV (reference sequence). Trimming cost V 4 bases and J 4 bases, with 11 bases left between them. CDR3 DNA: TGTGCCAGCAGTTCAGGGGTGACGGGAAACACCATATATTTT. Translated, it gives CASSSGVTGNTIYF.

This clonotype was counted many times. This chain links TRBV28 with TRBJ2-3; D gene ambiguous. This CDR3 spans 13 amino acids. Germline CDR1 and CDR2: MDHEN and SYDVKM. Trimming shortened V by 6 bases and J by 2 bases, and 9 bases separated the two germline ends. In DNA, the CDR3 is TGTGCCAGCAGGGACGACTCCACAGATACGCAGTATTTT. Residues: CASRDDSTDTQYF.

This chain joins TRBV27 and TRBJ2-7; 9 bases line up with TRBD2. The CDR3 contains 16 residues. Germline CDR1 and CDR2: MNHEY and SMNVEV (reference sequence). V was clipped by 4 bases and J by 3 bases; unmatched bases: 10. CDR3: CASSSPTSGKGYEQYF. CDR3 DNA sequence: TGTGCCAGCAGTTCCCCGACTAGCGGTAAGGGCTACGAGCAGTACTTC.